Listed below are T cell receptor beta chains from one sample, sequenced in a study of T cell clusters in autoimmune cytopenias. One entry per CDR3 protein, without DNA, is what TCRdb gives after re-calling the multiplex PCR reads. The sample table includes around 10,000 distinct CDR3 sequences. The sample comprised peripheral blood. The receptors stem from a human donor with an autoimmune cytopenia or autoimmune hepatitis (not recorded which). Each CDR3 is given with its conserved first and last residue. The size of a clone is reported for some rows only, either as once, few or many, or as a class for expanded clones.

CSARVRGGWRDTQYF TRBJ2-3 - TRBV20-1
CASTGISWSNEQFF TRBJ2-1 medium-sized TRBV19
CASSLLGLATGELFF TRBJ2-2 medium-sized TRBV27
CASSLEGGSYNEQFF TRBJ2-1 - TRBV27
CASSLWGLAGGYNEQFF TRBJ2-1 - TRBV27
CASSIGPNTEAFF TRBJ1-1 medium-sized TRBV19
CASRKEGGLIFSGQFF TRBJ2-1 - TRBV6-5
CAWSPGLAGGELFF TRBJ2-2 - TRBV30
CAWRPWGGNTIYF TRBJ1-3 - TRBV30
CSVRHGLGTTDTQYF TRBJ2-3 medium-sized TRBV29-1
CAWSIGVKQYEQYF TRBJ2-7 medium-sized TRBV30
CASSRTGYSSGANVLTF TRBJ2-6 medium-sized TRBV18
CASSYSTGPIYEQYF TRBJ2-7 medium-sized TRBV6-5
CASSWEGAEHSPLHF TRBJ1-6 - TRBV5-5
CASSGSGRAYNEQFF TRBJ2-1 medium-sized TRBV19
CASSTGVLNVLTF TRBJ2-6 medium-sized TRBV12-3/TRBV12-4
CASSPGLLVHQPQHF TRBJ1-5 - TRBV12-3/TRBV12-4
CASSEYGRVWETQYF TRBJ2-5 medium-sized TRBV19
CASSPNYDRSEQYF TRBJ2-7 medium-sized TRBV27
CASSFGGQGLNYEQYF TRBJ2-7 - TRBV12-3/TRBV12-4
CAWSGGTSGIPRAYNEQFF TRBJ2-1 - TRBV30
CSVEDTAGTRIQYF TRBJ2-4 - TRBV29-1
CASRSTGTGGEQFF TRBJ2-1 - TRBV6-5
CSVEGGGAVSYNEQFF TRBJ2-1 medium-sized TRBV29-1